The T cell receptor beta chain under discussion was sequenced for a study of molecular identifiers for immune sequencing clone quantification. TCR libraries were built in bulk with a published protocol and specific TCR primers. TCRdb itself ran the PCR reads through MiXCR, one entry per CDR3 protein. The sample has under 650,000 distinct CDR3 sequences, about 20% seen once. This clonotype appeared many times. The authors gated naive CD8 T cells as CD8+CD4-CCR7+CD45RA+ for sorting. Germline CDR1 reads SGHVS; CDR2 reads FNYEAQ. V trimming: 3 bases; J trimming: 2 bases; junction bases outside the gene matches: 6. The CDR3 is 15 residues long.

The sequencing input was naive CD8+ T cells from blood, with Jurkat cell RNA spiked in. Sample subset: FACS-sorted CD8+CD4-CCR7+CD45RA+ naive T cells. The V and J genes are TRBV7-6 and TRBJ2-7, with 8 nucleotides matching TRBD1. The sequence was collected from a human donor in good health. Some libraries in this study had Jurkat cell RNA spiked in. This chain's CDR3 is CASSLGQAPTYEQYF. CDR3 sequence (DNA): TGTGCCAGCAGCTTGGGACAGGCACCTACCTACGAGCAGTACTTC.